The sequence of this T cell receptor beta chain was determined in a study of early T cells in non-severe SARS-CoV-2 infection. Findings and caveats of the study: Matching with VDJdb favored anti-spike CD8 responses (missing private and CD4 specificities).

This clonotype was counted between two and nine times. The antigen remains unidentified. Individually, cDNA molecules had unique molecular identifiers attached to them. Each CDR3 protein is one row after TCRdb ran MiXCR on the 5' RACE reads. The repertoire holds nearly 50,000 distinct CDR3 sequences, with around 6.5% as singletons. CDR1 is KGHDR and CDR2 is SFDVKD in the germline V gene. V lost 4 bases, J lost 7 bases, and 7 bases stayed unmatched. The CDR3 has 14 amino acids. Sequences were derived from whole blood, sampled at baseline. The sequence came from an adult who was a healthcare worker with PCR-confirmed SARS-CoV-2 infection or an uninfected control (not recorded which). This chain links TRBV24-1 with TRBJ1-2, with 8 bases aligning to TRBD1. CDR3 nucleotide sequence: TGTGCCACCAGTGAACCGGACAGGGTGTTTGGCTACACCTTC. Protein: CATSEPDRVFGYTF.